The 20 T cell receptor beta chains below come from one sample, sequenced in a study of T cell repertoires in cytomegalovirus infection. TCRdb called the reads again in MiXCR, with one record for every CDR3 protein. The sample records 400,000 or so distinct CDR3 sequences, roughly a third being singletons. Sequenced sample: PBMCs. All receptors derive from a human donor in good health (CMV status not recorded). Some clones in this sample may be carry-over from other donors' samples.

The chain links TRBV6-5 to TRBJ2-7, with D perhaps matching TRBD2 (5 bases). Trimming removed 0 bases at V and 3 bases at J, with 15 bases between. This CDR3 comprises 16 residues. Germline assignment: CDR1 MNHEY and CDR2 SVGAGI. CDR3 nucleotides: TGTGCCAGCAGTTACTCGACGGGGTACAACCTCTACGAGCAGTACTTC. Protein product: CASSYSTGYNLYEQYF.

In its sample, this clonotype was seen many times. This chain uses TRBV6-1 with TRBJ1-1, with 11 positions matching TRBD1. The CDR3 covers 18 residues. Germline assignment: CDR1 MNHNS and CDR2 SASEGT. V gave up 5 bases and J gave up 5 bases; unmatched junction bases: 16. CDR3 sequence reads: CASSPSRTGGRGRTEAFF. DNA of the CDR3: TGTGCCAGCAGTCCCTCCAGGACAGGGGGCCGAGGGCGGACTGAAGCTTTCTTT.

Only a few counts were recorded for this clonotype. The V and J genes are TRBV10-1 and TRBJ2-1; TRBD1 matches at 10 bases. Germline-derived CDR1 and CDR2 are WNHNN and SYGVQD (reference sequence). This CDR3 has 18 amino acids. The J segment lost 1 base and the V segment lost 2 bases, leaving 8 bases of the junction unmatched. In nucleotides, the CDR3 is TGCGCCAGCAGTGAGCCGCGGGACAGGGGTTTGTCCTACAATGAGCAGTTCTTC. Translated, it gives CASSEPRDRGLSYNEQFF.

The rearrangement uses TRBV29-1 and TRBJ2-1, with D uncertain. Germline assignment: CDR1 SQVTM and CDR2 ANQGSEA. V dropped 5 bases and J dropped 5 bases, with 10 bases sitting between them. The CDR3 has 12 amino acids. The CDR3 here is CSVSPANNEQFF. CDR3 in DNA: TGCAGCGTTTCTCCTGCGAACAATGAGCAGTTCTTC.

This clonotype turned up a few times. The chain combines TRBV24-1 with TRBJ2-3; 12 bases are a match to TRBD2. Germline-derived CDR1 and CDR2 are KGHDR and SFDVKD. The CDR3 loop spans 15 amino acids. The J segment lost 4 bases and the V segment lost 7 bases, leaving 5 bases of the junction unmatched. The CDR3 DNA follows: TGTGCCACCAGCCGGACTAGCGGGAAGGCAGATACGCAGTATTTT. Translated: CATSRTSGKADTQYF.

Comments on this clonotype: A much larger clone differs by one base, so this may be a read error. The chain couples TRBV27 to TRBJ1-4; 7 nucleotides agree with TRBD1. The CDR3 is 16 residues long. Looked up from germline, CDR1 is MNHEY and CDR2 is SMNVEV (reference sequence). The CDR3 DNA follows: TGTGCCAGCATTTTACTCCGGACAGGTGGACCTGAAAAACTGTTTTTT. Its protein product is CASILLRTGGPEKLFF.

The table lists this clonotype with many counts. The V call is TRBV7-6, the J call TRBJ1-4; 8 nucleotides line up with TRBD1. In germline, CDR1 is SGHVS, CDR2 FNYEAQ. The CDR3 runs to 15 residues. Unmatched junction bases numbered 5, after V lost 4 bases and J lost 4 bases. The CDR3 DNA is TGTGCCAGCAGCTCCCGACAGGGGTATAATGAAAAACTGTTTTTT. Residues: CASSSRQGYNEKLFF. The whole variable domain, filled in from reference TRBV7-6 and TRBJ1-4, reads GAGVSQSPRYKVTKRGQDVALRCDPISGHVSLYWYRQALGQGPEFLTYFNYEAQQDKSGLPNDRFSAERPEGSISTLTIQRTEQRDSAMYRCASSSRQGYNEKLFFGSGTQLSVL.

In this sample, this clonotype turned up many times. The chain links TRBV7-8 to TRBJ1-1, with D maybe TRBD1 (6 bases). This CDR3 is built from 17 residues. Trimming stripped 5 bases from V and 0 bases from J, with 19 bases between. The germline gives CDR1 SGHVS, CDR2 FQNEAQ. This CDR3 is CASSADRFLHMNTEAFF. The CDR3 DNA reads as TGTGCCAGCAGCGCGGACAGATTCCTGCACATGAACACTGAAGCTTTCTTT.

This chain joins TRBV20-1 and TRBJ2-1; 9 positions agree with TRBD2. CDR1 DFQATT and CDR2 SNEGSKA come from the germline V gene (reference sequence). The CDR3 contains 14 residues. Trimming removed 5 bases from V and 7 bases from J; junction bases left unmatched: 9. The CDR3: CSAAGLAPLNEQFF. The CDR3 region has the DNA TGCAGTGCTGCGGGACTAGCCCCTTTGAATGAGCAGTTCTTC.

This clonotype was counted a few times. V and J are TRBV12-3 or TRBV12-4 and TRBJ2-1; D is possibly TRBD2 (6 bases). The CDR3 totals 13 residues. V lost 6 bases to trimming and J lost 11 bases, with 17 bases between them. The CDR3 loop is CASSHGAGGKQFF. CDR3 DNA sequence: TGTGCCAGCAGCCACGGTGCCGGGGGAAAGCAGTTCTTC.

This clonotype came up a few times. V usage is TRBV10-2 and J usage is TRBJ1-2, with 9 positions matching TRBD1. The V segment lost 6 bases and the J segment 8 bases; nucleotides outside the gene matches: 13. Germline V CDR1 and CDR2: WSHSY, SAAADI. This CDR3 region has 15 residues. The CDR3 DNA reads as TGCGCCAGCAGCGAAATCTGGGACAGGGAAAACGGCTACACCTTC. Its protein is CASSEIWDRENGYTF.

This chain joins TRBV5-1 and TRBJ2-7; no definite D call. Trimming shortened V by 7 bases and J by 0 bases, and 11 bases separated the two germline ends. The CDR3 extends over 13 amino acids. The germline V gene encodes CDR1 SGHRS and CDR2 YFSETQ. The CDR3 region is CASRLRASYEQYF. CDR3 nucleotide sequence: TGCGCCAGCCGACTTCGGGCCTCCTACGAGCAGTACTTC.

This clonotype occurred a few times. The V and J genes are TRBV14 and TRBJ2-1; D perhaps matches TRBD1 (6 bases). Germline CDR1 and CDR2: SGHDN and FVKESK. The CDR3 extends over 15 amino acids. The V end lost 3 bases, the J end lost 6 bases, and 15 bases lay between the germline ends. DNA for the CDR3: TGTGCCAGCAGCCATCGCAGGGGCCTCGGCAATGAGCAGTTCTTC. Translation: CASSHRRGLGNEQFF.

This clonotype was found a few times. The J gene is TRBJ2-7, the V gene TRBV6-6; the match to TRBD2 covers 12 bases. Germline assignment: CDR1 MNHNY and CDR2 SVGAGI (reference sequence). The J segment lost 7 bases and the V segment lost 5 bases, leaving 6 bases of the junction unmatched. This CDR3 contains 14 residues. CDR3 sequence reads: CASSKLAGGPEQYF. The CDR3 region has the DNA TGTGCCAGCAGTAAACTAGCGGGGGGCCCTGAGCAGTACTTC.

In its sample, this clonotype was seen a few times. This sequence joins TRBV11-2 and TRBJ2-5; D gene uncertain. V lost 1 base to trimming and J lost 13 bases, with 16 bases between them. The length of the CDR3 is 13 residues. Germline V lookup: CDR1 SGHAT, CDR2 FQNNGV. The CDR3 here is CASSLVGDVQRYF. CDR3 in DNA: TGTGCCAGCAGCTTAGTAGGTGACGTACAACGGTACTTC.

This chain connects TRBV5-1 to TRBJ2-3; D is perhaps TRBD2 (5 bases). This CDR3 spans 16 amino acids. Germline V gene sequence: CDR1 SGHRS, CDR2 YFSETQ. Trimming stripped 0 bases from V and 5 bases from J, with 16 bases between. The CDR3 loop reads CASSLGAGRGIDTQYF. The CDR3 DNA reads as TGCGCCAGCAGCTTGGGCGCTGGACGGGGTATAGATACGCAGTATTTT. Variable domain in full (rest from reference TRBV5-1 and TRBJ2-3): KAGVTQTPRYLIKTRGQQVTLSCSPISGHRSVSWYQQTPGQGLQFLFEYFSETQRNKGNFPGRFSGRQFSNSRSEMNVSTLELGDSALYLCASSLGAGRGIDTQYFGPGTRLTVL.

Points on this clonotype: A much larger clonotype is one base distant, so this may be a read error. The chain recombines TRBV7-6 with TRBJ1-5, with D hard to call. The CDR3 extends over 13 amino acids. Germline V gene data show CDR1 as SGHVS and CDR2 as FNYEAQ. The CDR3 loop is CDSSFSAWEPQHF. The CDR3 region has the DNA TGTGACAGCAGCTTCTCCGCATGGGAGCCCCAGCATTTT. The full variable domain, rest sourced from reference TRBV7-6 and TRBJ1-5, is GAGVSQSPRYKVTKRGQDVALRCDPISGHVSLYWYRQALGQGPEFLTYFNYEAQQDKSGLPNDRFSAERPEGSISTLTIQRTEQRDSAMYRCDSSFSAWEPQHFGDGTRLSIL.

This chain uses TRBV7-8 with TRBJ2-3, with TRBD2 as a possible D gene (6 bases). The V gene's germline CDR1 is SGHVS and CDR2 FQNEAQ. Deletions cut 5 bases from V and 1 base from J, with 13 bases between. This CDR3 region has 15 residues. This CDR3 reads CASSATGGGTDTQYF. The DNA for the CDR3 is TGTGCCAGCAGCGCGACCGGGGGAGGCACAGATACGCAGTATTTT.

The chain is built from TRBV2 and TRBJ2-1, with TRBD2 matching over 8 bases. The germline V gene encodes CDR1 SNHLY and CDR2 FYNNEI. CDR3 length equals 17 residues. The junction had 11 bases not matched to a gene; V was cut back by 3 bases and J by 4 bases. CDR3 nucleotides: TGTGCCAGCAGTGACGCTGTGGGCGGGGGGTCTTACAATGAGCAGTTCTTC. This translates into CASSDAVGGGSYNEQFF.

The rearrangement uses TRBV6-5 and TRBJ2-7; the D gene is possibly TRBD1 (5 bases). The CDR3 runs 14 residues. CDR1 and CDR2 (germline): MNHEY, SVGAGI. V was clipped by 4 bases and J by 6 bases, with 16 bases between them. This chain's CDR3 is CASSLNQGRSEQYF. The CDR3 coding sequence is TGTGCCAGCAGTTTAAACCAGGGAAGATCCGAGCAGTACTTC.